This T cell receptor (beta chain) was identified during a study of beta chain features in type 1 diabetes. About the research overall: Across every sample, around 100,000,000 sorted cells were examined in total.

The CDR3 has 12 amino acids. Per the germline V gene, CDR1 is SGHTA and CDR2 is FQGNSA. The ends were cut back, 8 bases at V and 4 bases at J, with 11 bases in the middle. The investigators reverse transcribed all of the isolated RNA, so they sequenced expressed TCRB transcripts. Mean read depth for naive, central memory and regulatory T cell samples was around 3.8 million reads. Here immunoSEQ multiplex PCR was the method, and the copy in TCRdb shows in-frame clones only, minus some. The sample has 600,000 to 750,000 clones, about an eighth seen once. Whole-study findings and limits: All four CD4+ subsets from Type 1 diabetes patients carried moderately but significantly shorter TCRB CDR3s. Compared to healthy donors, patients appeared to have naive, central memory and Treg TCRB repertoires that were more alike.

With respect to this clone: Its antigen is currently unknown.

The specimen was naive CD4+ T cells from blood. This TCR was sampled from a man aged 25-45 years with type 1 diabetes. The chain couples TRBV7-2 to TRBJ1-2; the D gene is possibly TRBD1 (5 bases). Written as DNA, the CDR3 is TGTGCCAGCGAGGGACCCCTCTATGGCTACACCTTC. Its translation is CASEGPLYGYTF. Complete variable domain (other parts from reference TRBV7-2 and TRBJ1-2): GAGVSQSPSNKVTEKGKDVELRCDPISGHTALYWYRQSLGQGLEFLIYFQGNSAPDKSGLPSDRFSAERTGGSVSTLTIQRTQQEDSAVYLCASEGPLYGYTFGSGTRLTVV.